This T cell receptor beta chain was obtained from a study of blood T cells in healthy people across ages. A word on this clonotype: The junction and the germline gene differ at one end; a read error may be behind it.

A second about 7 to 12 cycle PCR used barcoded and J-beta primers. TCRdb itself ran the 5' RACE reads through MiXCR, one entry per CDR3 protein. The sample has approximately 690,000 distinct CDR3 sequences, less than 45% seen once. The TCR was taken from a man older than 75 in good health. The sample consisted of blood.

The CDR3 bases are TGCGTCAGCAGCTTAGTTGCAGATACGCAGTATTTT. Translating gives CVSSLVADTQYF. The genes are TRBV7-2 and TRBJ2-3; D is unresolved. This CDR3 contains 12 residues. The V gene's germline CDR1 is SGHTA and CDR2 FQGNSA.